Listed below are T cell receptor beta chains from one sample, sequenced in a study of blood T cell repertoires in COVID-19. TCRdb's copy holds only in-frame clones and misses some; the assay was immunoSEQ multiplex PCR. The table has roughly 160,000 clones, around 83% seen once. The sample was peripheral blood. These TCRs come from a woman in her 70s who had recovered from COVID-19. CDR3s include the opening cysteine and the closing phenylalanine or tryptophan. Each record gives: D gene, clone size, J gene, V gene, CDR3 length, CDR3 protein, CDR3 DNA. The D gene is left open where the match is weak. A clone size is listed for some rows: how often the clone was seen (once, few, many), or a class if it is expanded.

D: TRBD2; size: -; J: TRBJ2-5; V: TRBV6-5; length: 13; CDR3: CASKGSGSETQYF; DNA: TGTGCCAGCAAGGGCAGCGGGAGCGAGACCCAGTACTTC
D: -; size: -; J: TRBJ1-3; V: TRBV5-4; length: 12; CDR3: CASSQTGNTIYF; DNA: TGTGCCAGCAGCCAGACAGGAAACACCATATATTTT
D: TRBD1; size: -; J: TRBJ2-7; V: TRBV5-1; length: 14; CDR3: CASSNRDRGPEQYF; DNA: TGCGCCAGCAGCAACCGGGACAGGGGGCCAGAGCAGTACTTC
D: TRBD1; size: -; J: TRBJ2-7; V: TRBV29-1; length: 13; CDR3: CSVEAHQGDEQYF; DNA: TGCAGCGTCGAAGCCCATCAGGGGGACGAGCAGTACTTC
D: TRBD2; size: -; J: TRBJ2-1; V: TRBV3-1/TRBV3-2; length: 17; CDR3: CASSQRPWRESSGEQFF; DNA: TGTGCCAGCAGCCAACGCCCTTGGCGGGAGTCTTCCGGTGAGCAGTTCTTC
D: TRBD1; size: -; J: TRBJ1-2; V: TRBV4-2; length: 16; CDR3: CASSHPGTGGGYGYTF; DNA: TGTGCCAGCAGCCACCCAGGGACAGGGGGGGGCTATGGCTACACCTTC
D: TRBD2; size: -; J: TRBJ2-1; V: TRBV4-2; length: 16; CDR3: CASSPITSGGAGEQFF; DNA: TGTGCCAGCAGCCCAATAACTAGCGGGGGGGCCGGTGAGCAGTTCTTC
D: TRBD2; size: -; J: TRBJ2-1; V: TRBV18; length: 14; CDR3: CASSPPLAEGEQFF; DNA: TGTGCCAGCTCACCACCCCTAGCGGAGGGTGAGCAGTTCTTC
D: -; size: -; J: TRBJ2-3; V: TRBV6-6; length: 13; CDR3: CASSALLGPLQYF; DNA: TGTGCCAGCAGTGCCCTTTTGGGGCCTTTACAGTATTTT
D: TRBD2; size: few; J: TRBJ2-7; V: TRBV4-2; length: 17; CDR3: CASSQEPFSGRGQEQYF; DNA: TGTGCCAGCAGCCAAGAGCCGTTTAGCGGGAGAGGCCAAGAGCAGTACTTC
D: TRBD2; size: -; J: TRBJ2-7; V: TRBV6-6; length: 13; CDR3: CASTNGGSYEQYF; DNA: TGTGCCAGCACCAACGGGGGGTCCTACGAGCAGTACTTC
D: -; size: -; J: TRBJ1-5; V: TRBV7-2; length: 15; CDR3: CASSPPPVSREPQHF; DNA: TGTGCCAGCAGCCCCCCTCCAGTCAGTCGGGAGCCCCAGCATTTT
D: TRBD2; size: -; J: TRBJ2-1; V: TRBV18; length: 15; CDR3: CASSPPEMREGAQFF; DNA: TGTGCCAGCTCACCACCGGAAATGCGGGAGGGCGCGCAGTTCTTC
D: TRBD2; size: -; J: TRBJ2-3; V: TRBV4-3; length: 15; CDR3: CASSPLAGGGDTQYF; DNA: TGCGCCAGCAGCCCCCTAGCGGGAGGGGGAGATACGCAGTATTTT
D: -; size: -; J: TRBJ1-2; V: TRBV7-9; length: 11; CDR3: CASSPSGGYTF; DNA: TGTGCCAGCAGCCCCTCGGGTGGCTACACCTTC
D: TRBD1; size: -; J: TRBJ1-6; V: TRBV15; length: 18; CDR3: CATSREGIRTGGNSPLHF; DNA: TGTGCCACCAGCCGGGAGGGGATCCGGACAGGGGGAAATTCACCCCTCCACTTT